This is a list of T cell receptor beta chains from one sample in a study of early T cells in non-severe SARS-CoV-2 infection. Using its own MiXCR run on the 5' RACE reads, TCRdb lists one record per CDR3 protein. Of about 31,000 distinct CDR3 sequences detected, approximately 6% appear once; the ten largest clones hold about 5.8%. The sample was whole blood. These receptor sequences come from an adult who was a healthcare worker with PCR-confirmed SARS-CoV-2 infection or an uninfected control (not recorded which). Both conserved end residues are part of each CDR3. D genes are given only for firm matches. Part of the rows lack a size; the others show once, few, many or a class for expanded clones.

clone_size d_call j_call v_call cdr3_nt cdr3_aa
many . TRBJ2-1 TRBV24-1 TGTGCCACCAGACCGGGGAGTAGCTCCTACAATGAGCAGTTCTTC CATRPGSSSYNEQFF
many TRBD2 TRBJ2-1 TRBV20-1 TGCAGTGCTTGTCCGGGACTAGCTGCTTCCTACAATGAGCAGTTCTTC CSACPGLAASYNEQFF
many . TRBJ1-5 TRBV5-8 TGTGCCAGCAGCTTGGCGCAGCCCCCTCAGCATTTT CASSLAQPPQHF
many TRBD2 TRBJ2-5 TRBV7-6 TGTGCCAGCAGCCCCGGGACTAGCGGGAGGGACCACTTC CASSPGTSGRDHF
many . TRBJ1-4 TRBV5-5 TGTGCCAGCAGTATACAGGTTGGGTATAATGAAAAACTGTTTTTT CASSIQVGYNEKLFF
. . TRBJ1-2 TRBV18 TGTGCCAGCTCACAAACGGGACGGCGTACCCGCGGCTACACCTTC CASSQTGRRTRGYTF
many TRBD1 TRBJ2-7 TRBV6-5 TGTGCCAGCAGTCAGACCGACAGGGGCCACGAGCAGTACTTC CASSQTDRGHEQYF
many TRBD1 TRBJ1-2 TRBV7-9 TGTGCCAGCAGCCGTCGACAGGGCGATTATGGCTACACCTTC CASSRRQGDYGYTF
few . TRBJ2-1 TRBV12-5 TGTGCTAGTGGTTTTGGGGGTCGCGAGCAGTTCTTC CASGFGGREQFF
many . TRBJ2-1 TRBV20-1 TGCAGTGCTAGTTTCAGGGACCGACCGTCGGTATACAATGAGCAGTTCTTC CSASFRDRPSVYNEQFF
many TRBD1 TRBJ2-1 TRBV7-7 TGTGCCAGCAGCTCAGACAGGGGGGATGAGCAGTTCTTC CASSSDRGDEQFF
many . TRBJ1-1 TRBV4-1 TGCGCCAGCAGCCAGACAGGGAACACTGAAGCTTTCTTT CASSQTGNTEAFF
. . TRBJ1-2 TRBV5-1 TGCGCCAGCAGCTCTACGTCGGGGGTGAGCGGCTACACCTTC CASSSTSGVSGYTF
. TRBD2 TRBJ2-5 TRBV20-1 TGCAACGGCAGGGGCGGGAGGGGTCAAGAGACCCAGTACTTC CNGRGGRGQETQYF
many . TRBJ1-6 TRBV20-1 TGCAGTGCTAAGGGATCGGGACTCTCCTCACCCCTCCACTTT CSAKGSGLSSPLHF
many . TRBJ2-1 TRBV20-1 TGCAGTGCCACCGGGTCCAACTCCTACAATGAGCAGTTCTTC CSATGSNSYNEQFF
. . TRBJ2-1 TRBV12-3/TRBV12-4 TGTGCCAGCATTACTAATCCGGGCCCAGGCGATGAGCAGTTCTTC CASITNPGPGDEQFF
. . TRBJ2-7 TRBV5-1 TGCGCCAGCAGCTTAAGGGGGGCCCACTACGAGCAGTACTTC CASSLRGAHYEQYF
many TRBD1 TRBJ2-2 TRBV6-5 TGTGCCAGCAGAGACAGGGGACTGGCCGGGGAGCTGTTTTTT CASRDRGLAGELFF
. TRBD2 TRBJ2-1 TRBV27 TGTGCCAGCAGTCCGAAACCCACGAGTACTAGCGGCCAGCGTAATGAGCAGTTCTTC CASSPKPTSTSGQRNEQFF
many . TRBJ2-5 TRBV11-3 TGTGCCAGCAGCTTAATAGACGGAGAGACCCAGTACTTC CASSLIDGETQYF
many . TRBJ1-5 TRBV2 TGTGCCAGCACCGCGGGACGGAACGGACAGCCCCAGCATTTT CASTAGRNGQPQHF
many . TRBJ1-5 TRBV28 TGTGCCAGCAGTTTTGTCACAGACTATAGCAATCAGCCCCAGCATTTT CASSFVTDYSNQPQHF
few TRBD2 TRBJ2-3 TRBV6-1 TGTGCCAGCCGGCTTACGACCGCACTAGCGGGTGTCGCAGATACGCAGTATTTT CASRLTTALAGVADTQYF
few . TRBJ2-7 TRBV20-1 TGCAGTGCTAGAGACTCGAGCTCCTACGAGCAGTACTTC CSARDSSSYEQYF
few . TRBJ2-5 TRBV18 TGTGCCAGCTCACCACCGAGAAGGGGTATCCAAGAGACCCAGTACTTC CASSPPRRGIQETQYF
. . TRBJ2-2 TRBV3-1 TGTGCCAGCAGCCAACTGGGTACCGGGGAGCTGTTTTTT CASSQLGTGELFF
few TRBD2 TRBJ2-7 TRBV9 TGTGCCAGCAGCCTCTCTAGCGGGAGGTACGAGCAGTACTTC CASSLSSGRYEQYF
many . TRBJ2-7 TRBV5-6 TGTGCCAGCAGCTTCACTAGGAGGAGGTACGAGCAGTACTTC CASSFTRRRYEQYF
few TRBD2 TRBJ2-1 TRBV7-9 TGTGCCAGCAGCTTAAAGGGAACTAGCGAGCGCAATGAGCAGTTCTTC CASSLKGTSERNEQFF
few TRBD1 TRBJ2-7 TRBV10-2 TGCGCCAGCAGTGATACGGGACAGGCCTACGAGCAGTACTTC CASSDTGQAYEQYF
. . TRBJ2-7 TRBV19 TGTGCCAGTAGTATAGAAGGGTCTGCCGGCGAGCAGTACTTC CASSIEGSAGEQYF
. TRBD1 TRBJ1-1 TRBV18 TGTGCCAGCTCAGAACAACAGGGGAGCAACACTGAAGCTTTCTTT CASSEQQGSNTEAFF
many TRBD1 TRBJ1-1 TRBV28 TGTGCCAGCGGACAGATAGGGACAGGGAGGACTGAAGCTTTCTTT CASGQIGTGRTEAFF
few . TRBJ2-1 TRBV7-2 TGTGCCAGCAGCCTGGGACTTCCTAACAATGAGCAGTTCTTC CASSLGLPNNEQFF
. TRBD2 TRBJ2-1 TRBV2 TGTGCCAGCAGTGAATCTAGCGGGATTTACAATGAGCAGTTCTTC CASSESSGIYNEQFF
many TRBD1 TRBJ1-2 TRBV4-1 TGCGCCAGCAGACCCGGACAGGACTATGGCTACACCTTC CASRPGQDYGYTF
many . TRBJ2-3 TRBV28 TGTGCCAGCAGTGCCGAGCGGGCTAGCACAGATACGCAGTATTTT CASSAERASTDTQYF
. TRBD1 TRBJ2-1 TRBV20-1 TGCAGTGCTAGACAACCCGGGACAGGGTACAATGAGCAGTTCTTC CSARQPGTGYNEQFF
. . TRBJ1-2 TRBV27 TGTGCCAGCAGTTCCGGGACTTCCGGGACCTATGGCTACACCTTC CASSSGTSGTYGYTF
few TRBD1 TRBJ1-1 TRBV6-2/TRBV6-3 TGTGCCAGCAGGCTCACAGGGGCGAACACTGAAGCTTTCTTT CASRLTGANTEAFF
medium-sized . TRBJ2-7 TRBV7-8 TGTGCCAGCAGCTTATCCTCTCATGACGCCTTCAGCTCCTACGAGCAGTACTTC CASSLSSHDAFSSYEQYF
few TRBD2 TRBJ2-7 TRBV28 TGTGCCAGCAGTCCGGGGGGGACTAGGGGCGAGCAGTACTTC CASSPGGTRGEQYF
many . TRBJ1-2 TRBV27 TGTGCCAGCAGCCGGGGCGGCAACTATGGCTACACCTTC CASSRGGNYGYTF
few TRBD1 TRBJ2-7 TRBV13 TGTGCCAGCAGCTTACGGGACAGGGTTTTGAACGAGCAGTACTTC CASSLRDRVLNEQYF
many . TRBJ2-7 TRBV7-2 TGTGCCAGCAGCCCTCGAAACAGGGCCGAGCAGTACTTC CASSPRNRAEQYF
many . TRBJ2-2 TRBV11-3 TGTGCCAGCAGCGTAGATGGCCCCGGGGAGCTGTTTTTT CASSVDGPGELFF
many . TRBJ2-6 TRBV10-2 TGCGCCAGTGCTGACAGGTCCGGGGCCAACGTCCTGACTTTC CASADRSGANVLTF
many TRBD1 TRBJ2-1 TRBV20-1 TGCAGTGCTGGCGCCGGGACAGCTATCAATGAGCAGTTCTTC CSAGAGTAINEQFF
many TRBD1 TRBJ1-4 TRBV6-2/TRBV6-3 TGTGCCAGCAGTGACCAGGGGGCGGTTCCTGAAAAACTGTTTTTT CASSDQGAVPEKLFF
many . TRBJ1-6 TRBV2 TGTGCCAGCAGTGATTGGACAGCCCCCGGTTCACCCCTCCACTTT CASSDWTAPGSPLHF
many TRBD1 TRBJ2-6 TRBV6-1 TGTGCCAGCGGGAGAAAGCAGGGGGCTGCTGGGGCCAACGTCCTGACTTTC CASGRKQGAAGANVLTF
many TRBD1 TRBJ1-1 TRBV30 TGTGCCTGGAGTGGTCGGACAGGGCACACTGAAGCTTTCTTT CAWSGRTGHTEAFF
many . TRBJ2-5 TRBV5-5 TGTGCCAGCAGCTTGGGAGGGCAAGAGACCCAGTACTTC CASSLGGQETQYF
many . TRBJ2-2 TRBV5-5 TGTGCCAGCAGCCCCCAGCCCCTTGACCAGGGAACCGGGGAGCTGTTTTTT CASSPQPLDQGTGELFF
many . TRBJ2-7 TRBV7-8 TGTGCCAGCAGCGCCCGGCTTACGAGCTCCTACGAGCAGTACTTC CASSARLTSSYEQYF
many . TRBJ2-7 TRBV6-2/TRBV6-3 TGTGCCAGCAGTTTCCCTATACGGACTCTCTACGAGCAGTACTTC CASSFPIRTLYEQYF